This TCR beta chain was identified in a study of cytomegalovirus exposure and HLA in healthy donors. Notes on the study in general: Later genetic work tied a missense DCLRE1C variant to beta-chain V and J trimming.

Details on this clone: Its antigen is not known. Other DNA sequences in the same sample also yield this CDR3.

The primer mix had 60 Vbeta and 13 Jbeta primers. Only in-frame clones appear in the TCRdb table, and some are missing; sequencing was by immunoSEQ multiplex PCR. The profile shows approximately 79,000 clones, roughly 80% of them singletons. The sequence was obtained from a woman in her thirties or forties in good health and CMV-seropositive. The specimen sequenced was PBMCs.

The CDR3 protein is CASSEVQGDYGYTF. CDR3 sequence (DNA): TGTGCCAGCAGTGAGGTCCAGGGGGACTATGGCTACACCTTC. The chain uses TRBV2 and TRBJ1-2; 7 nucleotides agree with TRBD1. The CDR3 length is 14 residues. V was pared by 3 bases and J by 3 bases, with 4 bases of the junction left unmatched. Germline CDR1 and CDR2: SNHLY and FYNNEI.